Below, one T cell receptor beta chain is given with its context. The antigen is undetermined. These data are taken from a study of T-cell memory formation after mild COVID-19. Regarding the study as a whole: The study found contracting CD4+ clones mainly in CM and EM and contracting CD8+ clones in EMRA.

A single record per CDR3 protein comes from TCRdb applying MiXCR to the 5' RACE reads. The top ten clones hold 23% of a sample with over 150,000 distinct CDR3 sequences, roughly a fifth of them seen once. The CDR3 has 16 residues. V trimming: 0 bases; J trimming: 0 bases; junction bases outside the gene matches: 5. The germline V gene has CDR1 SGDLS and CDR2 YYNGEE. Sequenced: PBMCs or a T cell subset sorted from them (not recorded which). J is TRBJ1-1 and V is TRBV9, with 7 positions matching TRBD1. The receptor was derived from an adult woman who had mild COVID-19 (a few samples of this study predate the infection). Cell type and time point are not known. The DNA of the CDR3 is TGTGCCAGCAGCGTAGGGGAGACAGGGTTGAACACTGAAGCTTTCTTT. Protein sequence: CASSVGETGLNTEAFF.